Following are 27 T cell receptor beta chains from one sample sequenced in a study of tumor-infiltrating lymphocytes in primary liver carcinoma. Synthesis of TCR beta cDNA was carried out from 500 ng total RNA with a constant-region primer. It was through three nested multiplex PCR rounds of slightly modified ARM-PCR that TCR beta libraries arose. A C-beta reverse primer and TRBV1-TRBV30 forward primers served in each of the first two PCR rounds, at ten to eleven cycles apiece. One entry per CDR3 protein, called by TCRdb with MiXCR from the multiplex PCR reads. The sample has about 92,000 distinct CDR3 sequences, 68% seen once. From roughly 21-30 mg of unsorted bulk tissue, DNA and RNA were co-extracted together. The source material was tumor-adjacent normal liver tissue. The receptors shown here come from a man aged 40-49 years with primary liver carcinoma and hepatitis B virus infection.

As concerns this clonotype: Because the CDR3 is missing its conserved closing phenylalanine or tryptophan, this is likely a read error. V usage is TRBV11-2 and J usage is TRBJ2-7, with D possibly TRBD2 on 6 matching bases. The CDR3 spans 15 residues. Per the germline V gene, CDR1 is SGHAT and CDR2 is FQNNGV. The CDR3 DNA follows: TGTACCAGCAGCCTCGGTGGGACTCTACCCTACGAGCAGTACTCC. Translation gives CTSSLGGTLPYEQYS.

In regard to this clonotype: It may be a read error: a sequence one base away is much more abundant. This chain connects TRBV28 to TRBJ2-1, with D possibly TRBD2 on 5 matching bases. Germline CDR1 reads MDHEN; CDR2 reads SYDVKM. This CDR3 has 13 residues. The CDR3 reads CASMPSGSNEQLF. Written as DNA, the CDR3 is TGTGCCAGCATGCCAAGCGGAAGCAATGAGCAGCTCTTC.

This clonotype has only a few counts. The V call is TRBV5-1, the J call TRBJ2-1; 10 nucleotides agree with TRBD2. This CDR3 is built from 16 residues. The ends lost 5 bases at V and 7 bases at J; junction bases unmatched: 12. The germline CDR1 and CDR2 sequences are SGHRS and YFSETQ. This CDR3 is CASSGRSSGSGNEQFF. DNA for the CDR3: TGCGCCAGCAGTGGGCGCTCTAGCGGGAGTGGTAATGAGCAGTTCTTC.

With regard to this clonotype: A much larger clonotype is one base distant, so this may be a read error. The CDR3 DNA follows: TGTGCCAGCAGCTTCGGTTTCCGGACTAGCGGGGGGCCGGAGACCCAGTACTTC. Translated: CASSFGFRTSGGPETQYF. V is TRBV5-8 and J is TRBJ2-5, with TRBD2 identical over 14 bases. In germline, CDR1 is SGHTS, CDR2 YDEGEE. The junction had 11 bases not matched to a gene; V was cut back by 2 bases and J by 5 bases. The length of the CDR3 is 18 residues.

For this clonotype: This may arise from a read error, as a much more abundant clone is one base away. The limits of the CDR3 on the DNA are not certain, so only TCRdb's listed CDR3 is given. V usage is TRBV10-2 and J usage is TRBJ2-1; the D call of TRBD2 is as the table states it, not checked on the DNA. The CDR3 is 14 amino acids in total, end residues counted. Germline V gives CDR1 WSHSY, CDR2 SAAADI. CDR3 amino acids: CASSVAGGNNEQLF.

To note about this clonotype: At one end the junction does not follow the germline gene, possibly because of a read error. The chain has TRBV4-1 and TRBJ2-3; D perhaps matches TRBD1 (5 bases). The CDR3 has 17 amino acids. The germline V gene encodes CDR1 MGHRA and CDR2 YSYEKL. The CDR3 loop reads CASSQEYRRGEADTQYF. DNA for the CDR3: TGCGCCAGCAGCCAAGAATACAGGCGAGGTGAGGCAGATACACAGTATTTT.

There are a few counts of this clonotype. The chain employs TRBV28 and TRBJ1-2; tentatively, D is TRBD1 (6 bases). Per germline, CDR1 MDHEN and CDR2 SYDVKM. Trimming pared 6 bases from V and 4 bases from J, leaving 12 bases between. This CDR3 is built from 13 residues. CDR3 loop: CASRLGTSYGYTF. CDR3 sequence (DNA): TGTGCCAGCAGGCTAGGGACATCCTATGGCTACACCTTC.

This clonotype was counted a single time. The CDR3 nucleotides are TGTGCCATCAGTCAGGGACAGAATGAGACCCAGTACTTC. Its translation: CAISQGQNETQYF. The chain employs TRBV11-1 and TRBJ2-5; 7 nucleotides match TRBD1. The CDR3 loop spans 13 amino acids. Germline trimming cut 10 bases from V and 5 bases from J; bases unmatched to any gene: 10. Germline CDR1 reads SGHAT; CDR2 reads FQDESV (reference sequence).

As DNA, the CDR3 is TGTGCCAGCAGCTGGGGGGGGCAGGGCACAATTGAGCAGTTCTTC. The encoded protein is CASSWGGQGTIEQFF. The chain combines TRBV11-2 with TRBJ2-1; perhaps TRBD2 as D (7 bases). The V and J ends lost 4 bases and 9 bases respectively, with 19 bases between them. The CDR3 contains 15 residues. Per the germline V gene, CDR1 is SGHAT and CDR2 is FQNNGV.

Notes on this clonotype: The junction and the germline gene differ at one end; a read error may be behind it. This chain links TRBV29-1 with TRBJ2-2, with D possibly matching TRBD2 (5 bases). CDR3 length: 12 amino acids. Germline values: CDR1 SQVTM, CDR2 ANQGSEA. In DNA form, the CDR3 reads TGCATCGTTGTGGGGAACATCGGGGAGATGTTTTTT. It yields the protein CIVVGNIGEMFF.

As regards this clonotype: A much larger clone differs by one base, so this may be a read error. The V call is TRBV6-5, the J call TRBJ2-7; tentatively, D is TRBD2 (7 bases). The CDR3 runs 14 residues. The germline V gene has CDR1 MNHEY and CDR2 SVGAGI. This CDR3 is CTSSRTGGPYEQYF. In DNA, the CDR3 is TGTACCAGCAGTAGGACGGGGGGCCCCTACGAGCAGTACTTC.

The gene calls are TRBV6-1 and TRBJ2-7; D possibly corresponds to TRBD2 (5 bases). V dropped 5 bases and J dropped 6 bases, with 20 bases sitting between them. There are 15 residues in the CDR3. Germline-derived CDR1 and CDR2 are MNHNS and SASEGT. As DNA, the CDR3 is TGTGCCAGCAGTATAGTGGCGAGAGGGTTCGGCGAGCAGTACTTC. Protein sequence: CASSIVARGFGEQYF.

Points on this clonotype: This may be a read error, as it is one base from a much larger clone. The J gene is TRBJ1-6, the V gene TRBV11-2, with TRBD1 as a possible D gene (5 bases). CDR1 is SGHAT, CDR2 FQNNGV, per germline. This CDR3 region has 17 residues. Between the trimmed V and J ends, which lost 3 bases and 0 bases, there was a span of 12 bases. The CDR3 loop reads CASSLGGRTSYNSPLHF. The CDR3 DNA sequence: TGTGCCAGCAGCTTGGGGGGTAGGACCTCCTATAATTCACCCCTCCACTTT.

Turning to this clonotype: Germline and junction disagree at one end, which may indicate a read error. The genes are TRBV6-1 and TRBJ2-3; a possible D gene is TRBD2 (5 bases). The CDR3 extends over 12 amino acids. Germline lookup yields CDR1 MNHNS and CDR2 SASEGT. The CDR3 region has the DNA TGTACCAGCAGGCGGACGGGGAATACGCAGTATTTT. It yields the protein CTSRRTGNTQYF.

About this clonotype: Given a much more abundant clone one base away, this may be a read error. The chain uses TRBV5-4 and TRBJ1-2; 8 bases map to TRBD1. This CDR3 is 15 amino acids long. Unmatched junction bases numbered 13, after V lost 7 bases and J lost 5 bases. CDR1 is SGHNT and CDR2 is YYREEE in the germline V gene (reference sequence). The CDR3 is CASGLRDRSGYGYTF. CDR3 coding DNA: TGTGCCAGCGGCCTCCGGGACAGGTCCGGGTATGGCTACACCTTC.

As concerns this clonotype: Mismatch with germline at one junction end may stem from a read error. This chain connects TRBV5-1 to TRBJ2-3, with unresolved D. The CDR3 is 14 amino acids. Germline lookup yields CDR1 SGHRS and CDR2 YFSETQ. Here the CDR3 reads CANSVDHETDTQYF. The CDR3 region has the DNA TGCGCCAACAGCGTGGACCATGAGACAGATACGCAGTATTTT.

The sample holds many counts of this clonotype. The chain couples TRBV6-6 to TRBJ2-3; unclear D gene. The V end lost 5 bases, the J end lost 2 bases, and 5 bases lay between the germline ends. Germline values: CDR1 MNHNY, CDR2 SVGAGI (reference sequence). The CDR3 sequence is 12 residues long. This chain's CDR3 is CASSPNTDTQYF. CDR3 DNA: TGTGCCAGCAGTCCAAACACAGATACGCAGTATTTT.

With respect to this clonotype: At one end, the junction sequence differs from germline, possibly due to a read error. The V call is TRBV11-2, the J call TRBJ2-1; the match to TRBD1 covers 9 bases. Germline V CDR1 and CDR2: SGHAT, FQNNGV. This CDR3 has 13 amino acids. Written as DNA, the CDR3 is TGTGCCAGCAGCTCTGGACAGGGGAATGAGCAGTCTTTC. This codes for CASSSGQGNEQSF. The whole variable domain, remainder taken from reference TRBV11-2 and TRBJ2-1, is EAGVAQSPRYKIIEKRQSVAFWCNPISGHATLYWYQQILGQGPKLLIQFQNNGVVDDSQLPKDRFSAERLKGVDSTLKIQPAKLEDSAVYLCASSSGQGNEQSFGPGTRLTVL.

This clonotype came up a few times. The V call is TRBV7-3, the J call TRBJ2-7, with TRBD1 identical over 7 bases. CDR1 is SGHTA, CDR2 FQGTGA, per germline. J gave up 6 bases and V 4 bases, and 6 bases lay outside the gene matches. The CDR3 is 13 residues long. The CDR3 sequence: CASSYPGQSEQYF. The CDR3 DNA reads TGTGCCAGCAGCTACCCGGGACAGAGCGAGCAGTACTTC. Based on the CDR3 plus reference TRBV7-3 and TRBJ2-7, the full variable domain is GAGVSQTPSNKVTEKGKYVELRCDPISGHTALYWYRQSLGQGPEFLIYFQGTGAADDSGLPNDRFFAVRPEGSVSTLKIQRTERGDSAVYLCASSYPGQSEQYFGPGTRLTVT.

Notes on this clonotype: This may come from a read error, since a much larger clone is one base off. The chain couples TRBV10-3 to TRBJ2-1; 9 bases match TRBD2. CDR1 and CDR2 (germline): ENHRY, SYGVKD. The CDR3 has 16 residues. The CDR3 is CAFSGSSGTDYNEQFF. The DNA for the CDR3 is TGTGCCTTCAGTGGGTCTAGCGGGACCGACTACAATGAGCAGTTCTTC.

In its sample, this clonotype is medium-sized. This chain uses TRBV11-2 with TRBJ1-5; D gene uncertain. This CDR3 contains 13 residues. Germline V gene lookup returns CDR1 SGHAT and CDR2 FQNNGV. Trimming removed 2 bases from V and 4 bases from J, with 6 bases in between. The CDR3 DNA follows: TGTGCCAGCAGCTTAATTGATAATCAGCCCCAGCATTTT. Protein: CASSLIDNQPQHF.

As for this clonotype: At one of its ends the junction is not consistent with the germline gene, which may arise from a read error. The chain employs TRBV11-2 and TRBJ2-7; TRBD1 might be the D (5 bases). The CDR3 spans 14 residues. CDR1 and CDR2 (germline): SGHAT, FQNNGV. CDR3 sequence reads: CASNLTDRAYEEYF. DNA for the CDR3: TGTGCCAGCAACTTAACTGACAGAGCCTACGAGGAGTACTTC. The whole variable domain, filled in from reference TRBV11-2 and TRBJ2-7, reads EAGVAQSPRYKIIEKRQSVAFWCNPISGHATLYWYQQILGQGPKLLIQFQNNGVVDDSQLPKDRFSAERLKGVDSTLKIQPAKLEDSAVYLCASNLTDRAYEEYFGPGTRLTVT.

As for this clonotype: A much larger clone lies one base from this, so it may be a read error. The chain joins TRBV12-3 or TRBV12-4 to TRBJ2-1; D unclear. This CDR3 has 12 residues. V was shortened by 9 bases and J by 8 bases, with 14 bases between the two germline ends. CDR3 protein: CARKYVGYEQFF. CDR3 coding DNA: TGTGCCAGGAAATACGTCGGTTATGAGCAGTTCTTC.

The rearrangement links TRBV4-1 to TRBJ2-7; tentatively, D is TRBD1 (5 bases). Germline-derived CDR1 and CDR2 are MGHRA and YSYEKL. The CDR3 runs 13 residues. The V end lost 4 bases, the J end lost 6 bases, and 13 bases lay between the germline ends. The CDR3 region is CASSLGVGVEQYF. The CDR3 DNA follows: TGCGCCAGCAGCCTCGGAGTAGGGGTCGAGCAGTACTTC.

The J gene is TRBJ2-3, the V gene TRBV5-1; TRBD1 aligns across 10 bases. The CDR3 covers 14 residues. V lost 7 bases and J lost 1; bases outside the gene matches: 3. Germline loops: CDR1 SGHRS, CDR2 YFSETQ. Here the CDR3 reads CASRGTGGTDTQYF. In DNA form, the CDR3 reads TGCGCCAGCCGAGGGACAGGGGGCACAGATACGCAGTATTTT. Together with reference TRBV5-1 and TRBJ2-3, the CDR3 gives the full variable domain: KAGVTQTPRYLIKTRGQQVTLSCSPISGHRSVSWYQQTPGQGLQFLFEYFSETQRNKGNFPGRFSGRQFSNSRSEMNVSTLELGDSALYLCASRGTGGTDTQYFGPGTRLTVL.

The chain couples TRBV29-1 to TRBJ2-7; tentative D call: TRBD2 (6 bases). The CDR3 contains 12 residues. V gave up 4 bases and J gave up 10 bases, with 17 bases separating them. Germline V gene sequence: CDR1 SQVTM, CDR2 ANQGSEA. The CDR3 DNA follows: TGCAGCGTTGGGGGGACTCGCCAAGGACAGTACTTC. The encoded protein is CSVGGTRQGQYF.

This clonotype appeared many times. The rearrangement uses TRBV6-5 and TRBJ2-7; 10 bases are a match to TRBD1. Looked up from germline, CDR1 is MNHEY and CDR2 is SVGAGI. Trimming cost V 0 bases and J 7 bases; bases outside gene matches: 9. The CDR3 has 16 residues. The CDR3 DNA is TGTGCCAGCAGTTACTCTAGGGACAGGGGCCTAGGGGAGCAGTACTTC. It translates to CASSYSRDRGLGEQYF.